Here is one T cell receptor beta chain with its context. The V segment lost 6 bases and the J segment 13 bases; nucleotides outside the gene matches: 11. Germline assignment: CDR1 MNHEY and CDR2 SMNVEV (reference sequence). This CDR3 comprises 14 residues. The data originate from a study of blood T cell repertoires in COVID-19. The overall study: Acute and convalescent COVID-19 samples came from the United States, Italy and Spain. In each case, the material was cDNA or gDNA derived from T cells, B-cell-depleted T cells, or PBMCs.

Per the study methods: Reference gene primer amplification yielded estimated nucleated cell counts. Using immunoSEQ multiplex PCR, the repertoire was profiled, and TCRdb retains in-frame clones only, with some absent. From that table come the V and J calls and clone size; the DNA was used to work out D and trimming. The repertoire holds 200,000 to 300,000 clones, 82% seen once, with about 4.5% in the top ten. This sequence originates from a woman aged 70-85 years with acute or convalescent COVID-19. Material for sequencing was peripheral blood. The chain uses TRBV27 and TRBJ1-6; 8 bases fit TRBD1. This CDR3 is CASSRGTGIMPLHF. Here the CDR3 DNA reads TGTGCCAGCAGCCGCGGGACAGGCATAATGCCCCTCCACTTT.